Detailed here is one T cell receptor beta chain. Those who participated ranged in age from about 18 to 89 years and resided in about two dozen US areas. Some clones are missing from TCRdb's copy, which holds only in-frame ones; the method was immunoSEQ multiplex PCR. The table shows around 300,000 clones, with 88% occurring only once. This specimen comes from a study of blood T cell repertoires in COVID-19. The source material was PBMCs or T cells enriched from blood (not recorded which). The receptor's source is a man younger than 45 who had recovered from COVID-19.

CDR3 loop: CASSLDRGALNYGYTF. CDR3 nucleotides: TGTGCCAGCAGTTTGGACAGAGGGGCACTAAACTATGGCTACACCTTC. The chain carries TRBV6-5 and TRBJ1-2; tentatively, D is TRBD1 (6 bases). V lost 4 bases, J lost 2 bases, and 17 bases lay in between. Looked up from germline, CDR1 is MNHEY and CDR2 is SVGAGI. The CDR3 is made up of 16 amino acids.